This record looks at one T cell receptor beta chain sequence and its context. This sample is drawn from a study of CD8 T cells in Susac syndrome. V lost 4 bases to trimming and J lost 9 bases; unmatched junction nucleotides: 12. The CDR3 spans 16 residues. Germline V gene data show CDR1 as LGHDT and CDR2 as YNNKEL (reference sequence). Sequencing of TCR beta was undertaken in CD8+ and CD4+ T cells derived from blood. Healthy donors served as the controls. They were matched for age and sex. TEMRA cells were enriched by FACS, and CD4+ and CD8+ T cells were negatively isolated. RNA in amounts of about 0.5 to 1 ug was reverse transcribed with random hexamers. Amplification of TCR beta CDR3 across 54 Vbeta and 13 Jbeta was performed with immunoSEQ multiplex PCR. TCRdb called the immunoSEQ multiplex PCR reads again in MiXCR, with one record for every CDR3 protein. The table records approximately 190,000 distinct CDR3 sequences, roughly 92% of them present only once.

The specimen sequenced was CD4+ T cells from PBMCs. V gene TRBV3-1 combines with J gene TRBJ1-6; TRBD1 matches 7 bases. This receptor was identified in a human donor in good health. CDR3 protein: CASSRNGGPGGSPLHF. The DNA of the CDR3 is TGTGCCAGCAGCCGGAACGGGGGGCCAGGGGGTTCACCCCTCCACTTT.